Shown below are 12 T cell receptor beta chains from a single sample sequenced in a study of early T cells in non-severe SARS-CoV-2 infection. In TCRdb, the 5' RACE reads were re-called with MiXCR into one record per CDR3 protein. The table includes around 67,000 distinct CDR3 sequences, over 9.5% detected once. The material sequenced was whole blood, taken at baseline. These receptors were obtained from an adult who was a healthcare worker with PCR-confirmed SARS-CoV-2 infection or an uninfected control (not recorded which).

The table lists this clonotype with a few counts. The genes are TRBV7-9 and TRBJ2-1; TRBD2 matches at 7 bases. The germline gives CDR1 SEHNR, CDR2 FQNEAQ (reference sequence). V shed 3 bases and J 5 bases; nucleotides not matched to a gene: 13. The CDR3 sequence is 17 residues long. CDR3 nucleotides: TGTGCCAGCAGCTTTAGCAGCGGGGTGGGTCATGACAATGAGCAGTTCTTC. It codes for CASSFSSGVGHDNEQFF.

This clonotype was observed at least ten times. The V call is TRBV5-4, the J call TRBJ1-1; unclear D gene. This CDR3 has 14 amino acids. The V end was cut by 4 bases, the J end by 3 bases, with 13 bases between. CDR1 is SGHNT, CDR2 YYREEE, per germline (reference sequence). Here the CDR3 DNA reads TGTGCCAGCAGCCGACAAGGTCAGGACACTGAAGCTTTCTTT. Residues: CASSRQGQDTEAFF.

This chain joins TRBV6-5 and TRBJ2-6; weak D call: TRBD1 (6 bases). V was trimmed by 6 bases and J by 0 bases, leaving 12 bases between them. The CDR3 consists of 16 residues. The germline CDR1 and CDR2 sequences are MNHEY and SVGAGI. The CDR3 coding sequence is TGTGCCAGCAGAGGGGACACCGACTCTGGGGCCAACGTCCTGACTTTC. Translating gives CASRGDTDSGANVLTF.

This clonotype was seen only a few times. J is TRBJ2-5 and V is TRBV24-1, with TRBD2 matching over 9 bases. V lost 4 bases to trimming and J lost 2 bases; unmatched junction nucleotides: 4. The V gene's germline CDR1 is KGHDR and CDR2 SFDVKD. The CDR3 loop spans 15 amino acids. The CDR3 is CATSDPTSGQETQYF. Written as DNA, the CDR3 is TGTGCCACCAGTGACCCGACTAGCGGACAAGAGACCCAGTACTTC.

V is TRBV7-6 and J is TRBJ2-6, with 8 bases that match TRBD1. V was clipped by 5 bases and J by 4 bases; unmatched bases: 10. Per the germline V gene, CDR1 is SGHVS and CDR2 is FNYEAQ. The CDR3 is made up of 17 amino acids. The CDR3 here is CASSQGAGPAGANVLTF. CDR3 in DNA: TGTGCCAGCAGCCAGGGGGCGGGCCCGGCAGGGGCCAACGTCCTGACTTTC.

This clonotype was seen a handful of times. The V and J genes are TRBV7-2 and TRBJ2-7, with 11 positions matching TRBD2. Trimming took 5 bases from V and 0 from J; bases not matched to a gene: 9. The CDR3 spans 17 residues. Germline values: CDR1 SGHTA, CDR2 FQGNSA. Here the CDR3 reads CASSSRLAGFSSYEQYF. CDR3 nucleotides: TGTGCCAGCAGCAGCAGACTAGCGGGATTTAGCTCCTACGAGCAGTACTTC.

This chain links TRBV4-1 with TRBJ2-1, with TRBD2 matching over 10 bases. J lost 4 bases, V lost 4 bases, and 7 bases had no gene match. Germline values: CDR1 MGHRA, CDR2 YSYEKL. This CDR3 has 16 amino acids. CDR3 coding DNA: TGCGCCAGCAGCCTCCAGGGTAGCGGGGGGTACAATGAGCAGTTCTTC. Translated: CASSLQGSGGYNEQFF.

This clonotype was recorded at least ten times. The CDR3 spells CATRDSYNSPLHF. DNA of the CDR3: TGTGCCACGCGGGACTCCTATAATTCACCCCTCCACTTT. The genes are TRBV5-4 and TRBJ1-6, with D hard to call. V lost 9 bases and J 0 bases, leaving 7 bases between the germline ends. Germline assignment: CDR1 SGHNT and CDR2 YYREEE (reference sequence). The CDR3 runs to 13 residues.

This sequence joins TRBV20-1 and TRBJ1-2; D is unresolved. Germline V gene data show CDR1 as DFQATT and CDR2 as SNEGSKA (reference sequence). V was shortened by 0 bases and J by 5 bases, with 10 bases between the two germline ends. The CDR3 spans 13 residues. The CDR3 loop is CSARDQTTYGYTF. CDR3 sequence (DNA): TGCAGTGCTAGAGACCAGACGACATATGGCTACACCTTC.

This clonotype came up many times. The CDR3 DNA follows: TGCGCCAGCAGCTCGGGACAGGGGAAAACTAGCACAGATACGCAGTATTTT. Its protein product is CASSSGQGKTSTDTQYF. The chain couples TRBV4-1 to TRBJ2-3, with 10 bases fitting TRBD1. This CDR3 is built from 17 residues. Germline V lookup: CDR1 MGHRA, CDR2 YSYEKL. The ends lost 5 bases at V and 0 bases at J; junction bases unmatched: 8.

This clonotype was picked up many times. The rearrangement links TRBV24-1 to TRBJ2-1; D not resolved. Trimming shortened V by 3 bases and J by 4 bases, and 9 bases separated the two germline ends. CDR1 and CDR2 (germline): KGHDR, SFDVKD. This CDR3 contains 14 residues. The CDR3 here is CATSDPLEYNEQFF. The CDR3 DNA reads as TGTGCCACCAGTGATCCCCTAGAATACAATGAGCAGTTCTTC.

This clonotype showed up many times. V gene TRBV12-3 or TRBV12-4 combines with J gene TRBJ2-5; TRBD1 agrees at 8 bases. The CDR3 is 15 residues long. J gave up 1 base and V 6 bases, and 7 bases lay outside the gene matches. The CDR3 is CASRPGQAVQETQYF. CDR3 sequence (DNA): TGTGCCAGCAGGCCGGGACAGGCCGTCCAAGAGACCCAGTACTTC.